These 31 T cell receptor beta chains came from one sample sequenced in a study of T cell responses to AZD1222 COVID-19 vaccine. Data came from immunoSEQ multiplex PCR; TCRdb stores just in-frame clones and leaves some out. The profile covers tens of thousands of clones, with over 70% appearing a single time and 3.5% to 5% taken by the ten largest. Sample: peripheral blood, taken on day 0 of AZD1222 vaccination. All receptors come from an adult in good health.

The chain combines TRBV11-3 with TRBJ1-2; D remains ambiguous. The CDR3 runs 13 residues. Looked up from germline, CDR1 is SGHNT and CDR2 is YENEEA. The V gene lost 3 bases and the J gene lost 4 bases, with 9 bases spanning the gap. CDR3 sequence reads: CASSFRLSYGYTF. CDR3 coding DNA: TGTGCCAGCAGCTTCCGGCTGAGCTATGGCTACACCTTC.

The J gene is TRBJ1-5, the V gene TRBV6-5; tentatively, D is TRBD1 (5 bases). The ends were cut back, 2 bases at V and 4 bases at J, with 12 bases in the middle. Per the germline V gene, CDR1 is MNHEY and CDR2 is SVGAGI. The CDR3 contains 15 residues. CDR3 in DNA: TGTGCCAGCAGTTACATTGGACAAGAAAATCAGCCCCAGCATTTT. This gives the protein CASSYIGQENQPQHF.

The chain joins TRBV19 to TRBJ1-2; no clear D. Germline V gene data show CDR1 as LNHDA and CDR2 as SQIVND (reference sequence). The CDR3 spans 12 residues. V was cut by 6 bases and J by 7 bases, with 12 bases left in between. CDR3 bases: TGTGCCAGTAGCGATAACCCCCTTGGCTACACCTTC. Translation gives CASSDNPLGYTF.

This chain links TRBV7-2 with TRBJ2-2; either TRBD1 or TRBD2 may fit D (6 bases each). The germline gives CDR1 SGHTA, CDR2 FQGNSA. This CDR3 has 16 residues. V gave up 5 bases and J gave up 1 base, with 14 bases separating them. CDR3 sequence: CASSKGGKWNTGELFF. Written as DNA, the CDR3 is TGTGCCAGCAGCAAAGGGGGGAAATGGAACACCGGGGAGCTGTTTTTT. Combining the CDR3 with reference TRBV7-2 and TRBJ2-2 gives the whole variable domain GAGVSQSPSNKVTEKGKDVELRCDPISGHTALYWYRQSLGQGLEFLIYFQGNSAPDKSGLPSDRFSAERTGGSVSTLTIQRTQQEDSAVYLCASSKGGKWNTGELFFGEGSRLTVL.

V usage is TRBV5-6 and J usage is TRBJ2-7; 8 bases map to TRBD1. V was pared by 0 bases and J by 5 bases, with 10 bases of the junction left unmatched. The germline CDR1 and CDR2 sequences are SGHDT and YYEEEE. The CDR3 contains 16 residues. CDR3 residues: CASSLAPGGDRNEQYF. The CDR3 DNA reads TGTGCCAGCAGCTTGGCTCCAGGGGGCGATCGGAACGAGCAGTACTTC. Full variable domain (rest looked up from reference TRBV5-6 and TRBJ2-7): DAGVTQSPTHLIKTRGQQVTLRCSPKSGHDTVSWYQQALGQGPQFIFQYYEEEERQRGNFPDRFSGHQFPNYSSELNVNALLLGDSALYLCASSLAPGGDRNEQYFGPGTRLTVT.

The chain joins TRBV2 to TRBJ2-7; no firm D call. From germline, CDR1 is SNHLY and CDR2 FYNNEI. CDR3 length equals 15 residues. The V end lost 0 bases, the J end lost 2 bases, and 11 bases lay between the germline ends. The chain's CDR3 is CASSEASGDTYEQYF. CDR3 DNA sequence: TGTGCCAGCAGTGAAGCGAGTGGTGACACCTACGAGCAGTACTTC.

This sequence joins TRBV6-5 and TRBJ2-7, with TRBD1 identical over 7 bases. This CDR3 region has 14 residues. Germline-derived CDR1 and CDR2 are MNHEY and SVGAGI. V dropped 8 bases and J dropped 3; count of bases not matched to a gene: 10. CDR3 sequence: CASGNRGPFYEQYF. CDR3 in DNA: TGTGCCAGCGGGAACAGGGGCCCCTTCTACGAGCAGTACTTC.

V is TRBV7-2 and J is TRBJ2-3; 13 bases line up with TRBD2. The CDR3 length is 15 residues. Germline CDR1 SGHTA, CDR2 FQGNSA. The trim removed 4 bases at V and 4 bases at J, leaving 2 bases unmatched. The CDR3 spells CASSSTSGGPDTQYF. The DNA of the CDR3 is TGTGCCAGCAGCTCGACTAGCGGGGGGCCAGATACGCAGTATTTT.

This clone came up a few times. V and J are TRBV4-2 and TRBJ1-2; 7 bases match TRBD1. Germline loops: CDR1 LGHNA, CDR2 YNFKEQ. J lost 8 bases, V lost 7 bases, and 13 bases had no gene match. The CDR3 covers 14 residues. The CDR3 is CASNPRGETGGYTF. The CDR3 nucleotides read TGTGCCAGCAACCCCCGGGGGGAGACAGGGGGCTACACCTTC.

This clone has a handful of counts. The chain has TRBV27 and TRBJ1-1; D possibly corresponds to TRBD1 (6 bases). The germline V gene encodes CDR1 MNHEY and CDR2 SMNVEV (reference sequence). The CDR3 runs 15 residues. The V and J ends lost 6 bases and 1 base respectively, with 15 bases between them. CDR3 DNA sequence: TGTGCCAGCAGGGTTTCGGGGGCGCAGAACACTGAAGCTTTCTTT. Encoded protein: CASRVSGAQNTEAFF.

The rearrangement joins TRBV6-5 to TRBJ1-4, with D possibly matching TRBD1 (5 bases). V lost 6 bases, J lost 13 bases, and 12 bases lay in between. The CDR3 covers 11 residues. The germline V gene encodes CDR1 MNHEY and CDR2 SVGAGI. In DNA, the CDR3 is TGTGCCAGCAGCCGGGGGGACGGACTGTTTTTT. Translating it yields CASSRGDGLFF.

The rearrangement uses TRBV20-1 and TRBJ1-6; no reliable D call. Germline V gene sequence: CDR1 DFQATT, CDR2 SNEGSKA (reference sequence). V lost 3 bases to trimming and J lost 8 bases, with 5 bases between them. The CDR3 sequence is 11 residues long. CDR3 sequence (DNA): TGCAGTGCTAGCCGGGATTCACCCCTCCACTTT. Protein product: CSASRDSPLHF.

This clone is a singleton in its sample. J is TRBJ2-2 and V is TRBV6-5; the D gene is possibly TRBD2 (6 bases). The V gene's germline CDR1 is MNHEY and CDR2 SVGAGI. Trimming took off 7 bases at V and 5 bases at J, with 14 bases between the two ends. The CDR3 consists of 14 residues. CDR3 bases: TGTGCCAGCACGAGGGGAGGAGGAACCGGGGAGCTGTTTTTT. Translated: CASTRGGGTGELFF.

This chain connects TRBV30 to TRBJ1-5; D uncertain. V was clipped by 4 bases and J by 6 bases, with 13 bases between them. The CDR3 loop spans 13 amino acids. Germline-derived CDR1 and CDR2 are GTSNPN and SVGIG (reference sequence). The CDR3 protein is CAWTPAGGQPQHF. CDR3 coding DNA: TGTGCCTGGACCCCGGCTGGCGGTCAGCCCCAGCATTTT.

This clone was detected a few times. The chain carries TRBV27 and TRBJ2-6; unclear D gene. The germline gives CDR1 MNHEY, CDR2 SMNVEV (reference sequence). V lost 1 base and J lost 4, with 11 bases in between. This CDR3 contains 16 residues. CDR3 residues: CASSLWKGTGANVLTF. The CDR3 DNA is TGTGCCAGCAGTTTATGGAAGGGAACGGGGGCCAACGTCCTGACTTTC.

The chain is built from TRBV9 and TRBJ1-4; 8 positions match TRBD1. The CDR3 totals 15 residues. The ends lost 4 bases at V and 7 bases at J; junction bases unmatched: 9. The germline V gene encodes CDR1 SGDLS and CDR2 YYNGEE. The CDR3 DNA is TGTGCCAGCAGCTTTTTCGGACAGGGCGGTGAAAAACTGTTTTTT. Translation gives CASSFFGQGGEKLFF.

The rearrangement joins TRBV7-8 to TRBJ1-5, with D uncertain. The CDR3 sequence is 14 residues long. The V and J ends lost 5 bases and 4 bases respectively, with 12 bases between them. The germline gives CDR1 SGHVS, CDR2 FQNEAQ. The CDR3 region has the DNA TGTGCCAGCAGCCCCTACCGCAATAATCAGCCCCAGCATTTT. Amino acids: CASSPYRNNQPQHF.

The chain couples TRBV11-3 to TRBJ2-1; no definite D call. This CDR3 is built from 15 residues. Germline V lookup: CDR1 SGHNT, CDR2 YENEEA. Trimming removed 4 bases from V and 2 bases from J, with 12 bases in between. CDR3 coding DNA: TGTGCCAGCAGCTCTGGAGCGCAAACCTACAATGAGCAGTTCTTC. Amino acids: CASSSGAQTYNEQFF.

The chain links TRBV18 to TRBJ2-7; D unclear. Trimming stripped 3 bases from V and 6 bases from J, with 12 bases between. The CDR3 contains 13 residues. The germline V gene encodes CDR1 KGHSH and CDR2 LQKENI. CDR3 amino acids: CASSPPSRGEQYF. CDR3 DNA sequence: TGTGCCAGCTCACCTCCATCCCGAGGCGAGCAGTACTTC.

J is TRBJ2-5 and V is TRBV3-1 (or the pseudogene TRBV3-2); 7 bases align to TRBD2. The J segment lost 4 bases and the V segment lost 1 base, leaving 12 bases of the junction unmatched. Germline assignment: CDR1 LGHDT and CDR2 YNNKEL (reference sequence). The length of the CDR3 is 17 residues. This chain's CDR3 is CASSQVPGQRGAETQYF. Here the CDR3 DNA reads TGTGCCAGCAGCCAAGTTCCTGGGCAGCGGGGAGCAGAGACCCAGTACTTC.

The rearrangement links TRBV15 to TRBJ1-2, with 7 bases identical to TRBD1. Germline V gene lookup returns CDR1 LNHNV and CDR2 YYDKDF (reference sequence). Trimming cost V 1 base and J 1 base; bases outside gene matches: 3. The CDR3 has 15 amino acids. The CDR3 nucleotides are TGTGCCACCAGCAGAGGACAGGGCATTAACTATGGCTACACCTTC. Translating it yields CATSRGQGINYGYTF.

The rearrangement joins TRBV6-5 to TRBJ2-1; D unresolved. V lost 8 bases, J lost 7 bases, and 15 bases lay in between. The V gene's germline CDR1 is MNHEY and CDR2 SVGAGI. The CDR3 has 13 residues. CDR3 sequence reads: CASAFKRLNEQFF. As DNA, the CDR3 is TGTGCCAGCGCCTTCAAAAGGTTGAATGAGCAGTTCTTC.

J is TRBJ1-5 and V is TRBV28; possible D gene TRBD1, 5 bases. The V gene lost 6 bases and the J gene lost 4 bases, with 16 bases spanning the gap. CDR1 MDHEN and CDR2 SYDVKM come from the germline V gene. This CDR3 spans 15 amino acids. CDR3 nucleotides: TGTGCCAGCAGCCTCATGGGACGGATTAATCAGCCCCAGCATTTT. Its protein is CASSLMGRINQPQHF.

V is TRBV7-8 and J is TRBJ1-1; D gene uncertain. The CDR3 spans 15 residues. Germline assignment: CDR1 SGHVS and CDR2 FQNEAQ. V lost 2 bases and J lost 5, with 15 bases in between. The CDR3 loop is CASSLLDTAQTEAFF. The CDR3 DNA is TGTGCCAGCAGCTTACTCGACACCGCCCAAACTGAAGCTTTCTTT.

This chain links TRBV30 with TRBJ1-6; D may be TRBD1 (5 bases). This CDR3 is built from 12 residues. Germline V gives CDR1 GTSNPN, CDR2 SVGIG (reference sequence). Trimming left V 7 bases short and J 4 bases short, with 8 bases between. The DNA of the CDR3 is TGTGCCTTCTGGGGGTATAATTCACCCCTCCACTTT. This translates into CAFWGYNSPLHF.

The chain uses TRBV5-1 and TRBJ1-4; D is unresolved. This CDR3 is built from 14 residues. V shed 0 bases and J shed 6 bases, with 9 bases lying between them. CDR1 and CDR2 from the germline V gene are SGHRS and YFSETQ. CDR3 protein: CASSLAPTDEKLFF. CDR3 sequence (DNA): TGCGCCAGCAGCTTGGCCCCGACGGATGAAAAACTGTTTTTT.

V and J are TRBV5-4 and TRBJ2-5, with 7 bases matching TRBD1. CDR1 and CDR2 (germline): SGHNT, YYREEE (reference sequence). Trimming removed 3 bases from V and 5 bases from J; junction bases left unmatched: 22. This CDR3 spans 19 amino acids. The CDR3 spells CASSSPPLGTARVGETQYF. CDR3 bases: TGTGCCAGCAGCTCGCCCCCTCTTGGGACAGCCAGGGTAGGCGAGACCCAGTACTTC.

The chain recombines TRBV5-6 with TRBJ2-3, with a possible D match to TRBD2 (7 bases). Trimming stripped 3 bases from V and 1 base from J, with 24 bases between. The CDR3 covers 19 residues. CDR1 and CDR2 (germline): SGHDT, YYEEEE. The chain's CDR3 is CASSSEIVLRGGGTDTQYF. Here the CDR3 DNA reads TGTGCCAGCAGCTCCGAAATAGTTTTGAGGGGGGGCGGCACAGATACGCAGTATTTT.

This clone was seen more than once but under ten times. The gene calls are TRBV19 and TRBJ2-6; the match to TRBD1 covers 8 bases. This CDR3 has 16 amino acids. The germline gives CDR1 LNHDA, CDR2 SQIVND (reference sequence). The ends lost 4 bases at V and 3 bases at J; junction bases unmatched: 5. This chain's CDR3 is CASSNQGALGANVLTF. The CDR3 nucleotides are TGTGCCAGTAGTAATCAGGGGGCTCTTGGGGCCAACGTCCTGACTTTC.

This rearrangement joins TRBV5-1 to TRBJ1-4; D is uncertain. V gave up 5 bases and J gave up 5 bases, with 10 bases separating them. The CDR3 is made up of 13 amino acids. Germline V gene data show CDR1 as SGHRS and CDR2 as YFSETQ. This chain's CDR3 is CASRATPNEKLFF. Here the CDR3 DNA reads TGCGCCAGCAGGGCGACACCGAATGAAAAACTGTTTTTT.

The gene calls are TRBV2 and TRBJ1-1; 7 bases are shared with TRBD1. Germline CDR1 reads SNHLY; CDR2 reads FYNNEI. The trim removed 6 bases at V and 6 bases at J, leaving 1 base unmatched. This CDR3 has 11 residues. The CDR3 DNA reads TGTGCCAGCAGACAGGGGCCTGAAGCTTTCTTT. It specifies CASRQGPEAFF.